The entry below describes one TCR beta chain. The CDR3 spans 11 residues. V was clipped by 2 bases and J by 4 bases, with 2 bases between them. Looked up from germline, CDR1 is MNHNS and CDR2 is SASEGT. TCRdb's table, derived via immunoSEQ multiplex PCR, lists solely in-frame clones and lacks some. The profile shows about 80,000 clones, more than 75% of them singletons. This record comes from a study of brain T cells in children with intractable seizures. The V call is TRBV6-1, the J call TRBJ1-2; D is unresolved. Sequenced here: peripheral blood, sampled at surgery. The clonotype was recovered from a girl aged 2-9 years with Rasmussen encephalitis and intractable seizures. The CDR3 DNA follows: TGTGCCAGCAGTGAAAGCTATGGCTACACCTTC. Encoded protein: CASSESYGYTF.